This TCR beta chain was sequenced in a study of CD8 T cells in Susac syndrome. In blood CD8+ and CD4+ T cells, TCR beta underwent sequencing. Negative isolation was used for CD8+ and CD4+ T cells and FACS enrichment for TEMRA cells. A quantity of about 0.45 to 1 ug RNA underwent reverse transcription using random hexamers. Across 54 Vbeta and 13 Jbeta, TCR beta CDR3 was amplified with immunoSEQ multiplex PCR. Each CDR3 protein is one row after TCRdb ran MiXCR on the immunoSEQ multiplex PCR reads. The table shows under 250,000 distinct CDR3 sequences, with just under 95% occurring only once. The source of this sequence is a human donor with multiple sclerosis. Input material: CD4+ T cells from PBMCs.

The CDR3 coding sequence is TGTGCCAGCAGCTTAGCGCGGACAGCTTTGAATCAGCCCCAGCATTTT. Its protein product is CASSLARTALNQPQHF. The genes are TRBV7-8 and TRBJ1-5; D is possibly TRBD1 (6 bases). Trimming left V 0 bases short and J 4 bases short, with 13 bases between. CDR1 SGHVS and CDR2 FQNEAQ come from the germline V gene. The CDR3 loop spans 16 amino acids.